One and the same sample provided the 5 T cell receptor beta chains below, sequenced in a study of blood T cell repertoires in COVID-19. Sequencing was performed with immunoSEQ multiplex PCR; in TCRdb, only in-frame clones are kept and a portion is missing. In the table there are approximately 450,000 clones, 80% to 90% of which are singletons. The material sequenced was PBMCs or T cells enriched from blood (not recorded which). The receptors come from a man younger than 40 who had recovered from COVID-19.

CDR3 bases: TGTGCCAGCAGCTGGCGGACAGGGGGCAACACCGGGGAGCTGTTTTTT. As protein: CASSWRTGGNTGELFF. V gene TRBV5-4 combines with J gene TRBJ2-2; 11 bases fit TRBD1. Germline V CDR1 and CDR2: SGHNT, YYREEE (reference sequence). V gave up 3 bases and J gave up 2 bases; unmatched junction bases: 3. The CDR3 runs to 16 residues.

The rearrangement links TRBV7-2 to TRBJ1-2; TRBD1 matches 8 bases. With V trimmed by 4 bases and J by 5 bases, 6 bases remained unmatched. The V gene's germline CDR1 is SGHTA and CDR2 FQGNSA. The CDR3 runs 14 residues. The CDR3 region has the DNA TGTGCCAGCAGCTGGGCAGGGGGCGAGTATGGCTACACCTTC. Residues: CASSWAGGEYGYTF.

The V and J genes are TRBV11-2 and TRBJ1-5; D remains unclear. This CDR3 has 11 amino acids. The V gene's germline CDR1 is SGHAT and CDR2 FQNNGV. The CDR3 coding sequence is TGTCCGTCCCCCAGGAATCAGCCCCAGCATTTT. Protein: CPSPRNQPQHF.

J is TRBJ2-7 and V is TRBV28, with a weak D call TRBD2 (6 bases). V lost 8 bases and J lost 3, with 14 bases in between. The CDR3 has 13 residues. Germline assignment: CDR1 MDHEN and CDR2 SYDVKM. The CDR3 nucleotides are TGTGCCAGCGGTCGGGGCGGGATCTACGAGCAGTACTTC. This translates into CASGRGGIYEQYF.

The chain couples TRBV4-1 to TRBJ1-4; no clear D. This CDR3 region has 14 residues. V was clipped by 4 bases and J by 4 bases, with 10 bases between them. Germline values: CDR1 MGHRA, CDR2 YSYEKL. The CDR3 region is CASSRAEGNEKLFF. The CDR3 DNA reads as TGCGCCAGCAGCCGCGCAGAGGGTAATGAAAAACTGTTTTTT.